These 4 T cell receptor beta chains originate from one sample sequenced in a study of T cells after yellow fever vaccination. TCRdb passed the 5' RACE reads through MiXCR, listing each CDR3 protein once. The table records about 260,000 distinct CDR3 sequences, 13% of them present only once. The sequences come from CD4+ T cells sorted from PBMCs, collected 45 days after the yellow fever booster vaccination. Receptors were obtained from a young man who received the YFV17D yellow fever vaccine.

This chain connects TRBV5-1 to TRBJ2-2; D possibly corresponds to TRBD2 (5 bases). Trimming took 4 bases from V and 4 from J, leaving 14 bases between them. CDR1 and CDR2 (germline): SGHRS, YFSETQ. CDR3 length: 15 amino acids. This CDR3 reads CASSVSGISTGELFF. CDR3 nucleotides: TGCGCCAGCAGCGTTTCCGGGATTAGCACCGGGGAGCTGTTTTTT.

This clonotype has a single count. The rearrangement links TRBV10-2 to TRBJ2-2, with TRBD2 identical over 12 bases. The CDR3 consists of 15 residues. Germline CDR1 is WSHSY and CDR2 is SAAADI. V trimming: 7 bases; J trimming: 7 bases; junction bases outside the gene matches: 7. For the CDR3, the DNA is TGCGCCAGCATAGGGGGACTAGCGGGCCGCGGGGAGCTGTTTTTT. Translating it yields CASIGGLAGRGELFF.

The chain couples TRBV5-1 to TRBJ2-2; D possibly corresponds to TRBD1 (5 bases). V lost 4 bases to trimming and J lost 4 bases, with 11 bases between them. The length of the CDR3 is 14 residues. The V gene's germline CDR1 is SGHRS and CDR2 YFSETQ. The CDR3 DNA follows: TGCGCCAGCAGCATCAGGGCGCGCACCGGGGAGCTGTTTTTT. Protein: CASSIRARTGELFF.

The chain employs TRBV12-3 or TRBV12-4 and TRBJ2-5; 8 bases line up with TRBD1. This CDR3 region has 14 residues. Trimming cost V 5 bases and J 4 bases; bases outside gene matches: 6. The CDR3 DNA reads as TGTGCCAGCAGTCTCAGGGGGCGGGGAGAGACCCAGTACTTC. It specifies CASSLRGRGETQYF.